The clone carrying this T cell receptor beta chain was seen just once. Its target is not known. All patients experienced relapse after autologous stem cell transplantation, and brentuximab vedotin exposure was variable. Researchers used magnetic negative selection to pull out pure CD4+ T cells from thawed PBMCs. Complete response, partial response or progressive disease was recorded as best response. This sample is part of a study of PD-1 blockade in classical Hodgkin lymphoma. General study points: Newly diagnosed patients had baseline TCR diversity that was reportedly lower than that of healthy donors. Patients newly diagnosed and complete responders had comparable baseline diversity.

Here immunoSEQ multiplex PCR was the method, and the copy in TCRdb shows in-frame clones only, minus some. The sample has tens of thousands of clones; roughly 89% are singletons. Germline loops: CDR1 GTSNPN, CDR2 SVGIG (reference sequence). The CDR3 consists of 13 residues. Trimming removed 4 bases from V and 7 bases from J, with 14 bases in between. This chain uses TRBV30 with TRBJ1-5; D unresolved. This clonotype was sampled from a human donor with classical Hodgkin lymphoma. Sequencing was performed on CD4+ T cells from blood, taken at baseline. DNA of the CDR3: TGTGCCTGGACAGGCGGGGTGAACCAGCCCCAGCATTTT. It specifies CAWTGGVNQPQHF.